This is a list of T cell receptor beta chains from one sample in a study of T-cell memory formation after mild COVID-19. TCRdb reanalysed the 5' RACE reads using MiXCR and keeps one entry per CDR3 protein. The profile covers 450,000 to 650,000 distinct CDR3 sequences, with roughly 18% appearing a single time and around 12% taken by the ten largest. Sequences were obtained from PBMCs or a T cell subset sorted from them (not recorded which). These TCRs come from an adult woman who had mild COVID-19 (a few samples of this study predate the infection). Cell type and time point are not known. Both conserved end residues are part of each CDR3. A D gene is named only where the DNA matches it firmly. Size values are once, few and many counts, or a class for expanded clones, and some rows have none.

DNA	CDR3	J	size	D	V
TGTGCCAGCAGCAAAAGGGCAGGGGGCGCTTATGTAGCCGGGGAGCTGTTTTTT	CASSKRAGGAYVAGELFF	TRBJ2-2	few	.	TRBV21-1
TGCAGTGCTAGAGCTAAAACGAGCTACGAGCAGTACTTC	CSARAKTSYEQYF	TRBJ2-7	.	.	TRBV20-1
TGTGCCAGCAGCCCTCCGGGGGGGAGCACAGATACGCAGTATTTT	CASSPPGGSTDTQYF	TRBJ2-3	.	TRBD2	TRBV7-6
TGCAGTGCTAGAGAGGCGGGGACGAACACCGGGGAGCTGTTTTTT	CSAREAGTNTGELFF	TRBJ2-2	few	.	TRBV20-1
TGTGCCAGCAGCTTATCTCGGGTAGCGGGAGCCGGGGAGCTGTTTTTT	CASSLSRVAGAGELFF	TRBJ2-2	.	TRBD2	TRBV7-8
TGTGCCAGCAGCGCCGGGCCTAGCGGGATCACCTACGAGCAGTACTTC	CASSAGPSGITYEQYF	TRBJ2-7	few	TRBD2	TRBV7-9
TGTGCCAGCAGCTCCACCCTGACAGGTCTGGCCTACGAGCAGTACTTC	CASSSTLTGLAYEQYF	TRBJ2-7	.	.	TRBV7-6
TGCAGCGTTGTGGCGATAGATACGCAGTATTTT	CSVVAIDTQYF	TRBJ2-3	.	.	TRBV29-1
TGCAGCGCCGCAGGGAGCGCTGAAGCTTTCTTT	CSAAGSAEAFF	TRBJ1-1	.	.	TRBV29-1
TGTGCCAGCAGCCCCCGGACAGGGTTCCTCAAAGGCCCTTCTGGGGCCAACGTCCTGACTTTC	CASSPRTGFLKGPSGANVLTF	TRBJ2-6	few	TRBD1	TRBV7-3
TGCAGTGCTAGCGGGAGCTCCTACAATGAGCAGTTCTTC	CSASGSSYNEQFF	TRBJ2-1	few	.	TRBV20-1
TGCAGCGTTGCGGGCCGGAGCCACTATGGCTACACCTTC	CSVAGRSHYGYTF	TRBJ1-2	.	.	TRBV29-1
TGTGCCAGCAGCTTAGGAAAGGTGCCTTCCTACGAGCAGTACTTC	CASSLGKVPSYEQYF	TRBJ2-7	.	.	TRBV11-3
TGCAGTGCTAGACAGGGGCACTATTCACCCCTCCACTTT	CSARQGHYSPLHF	TRBJ1-6	many	.	TRBV20-1
TGTGCCAGCAGTTTAGGGGCCATCAATGAGCAGTTCTTC	CASSLGAINEQFF	TRBJ2-1	.	.	TRBV12-3/TRBV12-4
TGCAGTGCTAGAGATGCTAGCGGGAGCACCTACGAGCAGTACTTC	CSARDASGSTYEQYF	TRBJ2-7	few	TRBD2	TRBV20-1
TGCGCCAGCAGCCCCTCGGGGGCCCAGACCGAGACCCAGTACTTC	CASSPSGAQTETQYF	TRBJ2-5	.	.	TRBV4-3
TGTGCCAGCAGCTTAGCGCCTACCGGGACTAGCGGTCGTGGGCAGTTCTTC	CASSLAPTGTSGRGQFF	TRBJ2-1	few	TRBD2	TRBV7-3
TGTGCCACCAGTGATTCCGCCGGGACAGGGACCTACGAGCAGTACTTC	CATSDSAGTGTYEQYF	TRBJ2-7	.	TRBD1	TRBV24-1
TGCAGCGTTCGCCGCGGGAGTCCCACAGATACGCAGTATTTT	CSVRRGSPTDTQYF	TRBJ2-3	many	TRBD2	TRBV29-1
TGTGCCTGGAGTAGGGGGCTAGCCGATGAGCAGTTCTTC	CAWSRGLADEQFF	TRBJ2-1	few	TRBD1	TRBV30
TGCAGTGCTAGAGATCGTAGAGAGACCCAGTACTTC	CSARDRRETQYF	TRBJ2-5	many	.	TRBV20-1
TGTGCCAGCAGTTACTCTCAGGGGATGCATTCACCCCTCCACTTT	CASSYSQGMHSPLHF	TRBJ1-6	.	.	TRBV6-5
TGCGCCAGCAGCTTGGATTCTTCGGGAGGGCCGAACAATGAGCAGTTCTTC	CASSLDSSGGPNNEQFF	TRBJ2-1	many	TRBD2	TRBV5-1
TGTGCCAGCAGTCGTTACGGCGGGGTAACATCTAGCGAGCAGTACTTC	CASSRYGGVTSSEQYF	TRBJ2-7	.	.	TRBV9
TGCAGTGCTTTAGGGGCAGGCGGACAGCCCCAGCATTTT	CSALGAGGQPQHF	TRBJ1-5	few	.	TRBV20-1
TGTGCCTGGGGGAGAACCGGGGAGCTGTTTTTT	CAWGRTGELFF	TRBJ2-2	.	.	TRBV30
TGTGCCAGCTCACGACCGACGGAATACCCCTACGAGCAGTACTTC	CASSRPTEYPYEQYF	TRBJ2-7	.	.	TRBV18
TGCGCCAGCAGCCCCCTGGGGAGGAGCGGCATGAACACTGAAGCTTTCTTT	CASSPLGRSGMNTEAFF	TRBJ1-1	.	.	TRBV4-1
TGCGCCAGCAGCCAAGATTGGGGGGAAAAACTGTTTTTT	CASSQDWGEKLFF	TRBJ1-4	few	.	TRBV4-3
TGTGCCTGGGAACCGACAGGGGGGAACACTGAAGCTTTCTTT	CAWEPTGGNTEAFF	TRBJ1-1	.	TRBD1	TRBV30
TGCGCCAGCAGGTTCGGACAGGGGACCGGCAATTCACCCCTCCACTTT	CASRFGQGTGNSPLHF	TRBJ1-6	few	TRBD1	TRBV5-1
TGTGCCAGCAGCACCTTAGCGGGAGCGGTTGGGGATACGCAGTATTTT	CASSTLAGAVGDTQYF	TRBJ2-3	few	TRBD2	TRBV11-3
TGTGCCACCAGTGAAACAGGGGGAAGGGAGACCCAGTACTTC	CATSETGGRETQYF	TRBJ2-5	.	TRBD1	TRBV24-1